Listed below are T cell receptor beta chains from one sample, sequenced in a study of cytomegalovirus exposure and HLA in healthy donors. Clones were sequenced by immunoSEQ multiplex PCR, and TCRdb holds only the in-frame ones, with some missing. The sample includes about 200,000 clones, around four fifths of them seen just once. Sequences were obtained from PBMCs. All receptors derive from a woman aged 40-49 years in good health and CMV-seronegative. The CDR3 runs from the conserved cysteine through the conserved F or W. D genes are given only for firm matches. Clone sizes are given selectively: once, few, many, or a class where the clone is expanded.

J: TRBJ2-1
V: TRBV30
size: -
D: -
CDR3: CAWSEQGGADEQFF
DNA: TGTGCCTGGAGTGAACAGGGAGGGGCGGATGAGCAGTTCTTC

J: TRBJ2-5
V: TRBV2
size: few
D: TRBD2
CDR3: CASSVGLVPETQYF
DNA: TGTGCCAGCAGTGTGGGACTAGTTCCAGAGACCCAGTACTTC

J: TRBJ1-2
V: TRBV6-5
size: -
D: TRBD1
CDR3: CASRQGGGGYTF
DNA: TGTGCCAGCAGGCAGGGGGGCGGTGGCTACACCTTC

J: TRBJ1-2
V: TRBV4-1
size: -
D: -
CDR3: CASSQGGVTYGYTF
DNA: TGCGCCAGCAGCCAAGGAGGAGTTACCTATGGCTACACCTTC

J: TRBJ2-6
V: TRBV6-4
size: -
D: TRBD1
CDR3: CASSEGTGSGANVLTF
DNA: TGTGCCAGCAGTGAGGGGACAGGGTCTGGGGCCAACGTCCTGACTTTC

J: TRBJ1-1
V: TRBV7-9
size: once
D: -
CDR3: CASSLRTATVGAFF
DNA: TGTGCCAGCAGCTTAAGGACAGCAACAGTCGGAGCTTTCTTT

J: TRBJ1-1
V: TRBV2
size: -
D: -
CDR3: CASKGGRVMNTEAFF
DNA: TGTGCCAGCAAAGGAGGACGAGTCATGAACACTGAAGCTTTCTTT

J: TRBJ1-5
V: TRBV7-9
size: once
D: TRBD1
CDR3: CSSSSGTVNQPQHF
DNA: TGTTCCAGCAGCTCCGGGACAGTCAATCAGCCCCAGCATTTT

J: TRBJ1-2
V: TRBV5-6
size: few
D: -
CDR3: CASSLVQGTYGYTF
DNA: TGTGCCAGCAGCTTGGTCCAGGGTACCTATGGCTACACCTTC

J: TRBJ2-5
V: TRBV5-1
size: -
D: -
CDR3: CASSHSTGETQYF
DNA: TGCGCCAGCAGCCACTCAACCGGAGAGACCCAGTACTTC

J: TRBJ2-1
V: TRBV6-1
size: -
D: TRBD1
CDR3: CASSRGGTGDNEQFF
DNA: TGTGCCAGCAGCCGAGGGGGGACAGGGGACAATGAGCAGTTCTTC

J: TRBJ2-7
V: TRBV27
size: -
D: TRBD1
CDR3: CASSLGTGYEQYF
DNA: TGTGCCAGCAGTTTAGGGACAGGGTACGAGCAGTACTTC

J: TRBJ2-7
V: TRBV19
size: once
D: TRBD1
CDR3: CASSQGTGYEQYF
DNA: TGTGCCAGTAGTCAGGGGACAGGCTACGAGCAGTACTTC

J: TRBJ2-1
V: TRBV27
size: -
D: -
CDR3: CASSYSRYNEQFF
DNA: TGTGCCAGCAGTTACTCGCGATACAATGAGCAGTTCTTC

J: TRBJ1-2
V: TRBV27
size: -
D: -
CDR3: CASSLARNYGYTF
DNA: TGTGCCAGCAGCTTGGCCAGAAACTATGGCTACACCTTC

J: TRBJ2-1
V: TRBV19
size: -
D: TRBD2
CDR3: CASSLTSGTYNEQFF
DNA: TGTGCCAGTAGTTTGACTAGCGGGACCTACAATGAGCAGTTCTTC

J: TRBJ1-2
V: TRBV29-1
size: once
D: TRBD1
CDR3: CSTRQGAGGYTF
DNA: TGCAGCACTCGACAGGGGGCCGGTGGCTACACCTTC

J: TRBJ2-3
V: TRBV19
size: -
D: -
CDR3: CASSLSVSDTQYF
DNA: TGTGCCAGTAGTCTTTCGGTTTCAGATACGCAGTATTTT

J: TRBJ1-6
V: TRBV11-2
size: -
D: -
CDR3: CASSLTVLNSPLHF
DNA: TGTGCCAGCAGCTTGACAGTCTTAAATTCACCCCTCCACTTT

J: TRBJ1-4
V: TRBV2
size: few
D: -
CDR3: CASSEPARVTNEKLFF
DNA: TGTGCCAGCAGTGAGCCCGCCAGGGTGACTAATGAAAAACTGTTTTTT

J: TRBJ2-7
V: TRBV28
size: -
D: -
CDR3: CASSYRGNEQYF
DNA: TGTGCCAGCAGCTATAGGGGAAACGAGCAGTACTTC

J: TRBJ2-7
V: TRBV2
size: -
D: TRBD2
CDR3: CASIQVGASGDYEQYF
DNA: TGTGCCAGCATCCAAGTAGGGGCTAGCGGGGACTACGAGCAGTACTTC

J: TRBJ1-1
V: TRBV28
size: -
D: -
CDR3: CASSLTELNTEAFF
DNA: TGTGCCAGCAGTTTAACAGAGTTGAACACTGAAGCTTTCTTT

J: TRBJ2-2
V: TRBV11-2
size: -
D: TRBD1
CDR3: CASSTTTGASGRELFF
DNA: TGTGCCAGCAGCACGACGACAGGGGCCAGCGGCCGGGAGCTGTTTTTT

J: TRBJ1-2
V: TRBV19
size: -
D: -
CDR3: CASRRTSYGYTF
DNA: TGTGCCAGTAGACGGACAAGCTATGGCTACACCTTC

J: TRBJ2-4
V: TRBV25-1
size: -
D: TRBD1
CDR3: CASAGLIRQGSSVQYF
DNA: TGTGCCAGCGCCGGCCTCATTCGACAGGGCTCGTCAGTTCAGTACTTC

J: TRBJ2-3
V: TRBV7-2
size: -
D: -
CDR3: CASGPQGHSTDTQYF
DNA: TGTGCCAGCGGCCCCCAGGGGCATTCCACAGATACGCAGTATTTT

J: TRBJ1-1
V: TRBV30
size: -
D: -
CDR3: CAWSRGIGANTEAFF
DNA: TGTGCCTGGAGCCGGGGGATAGGGGCGAACACTGAAGCTTTCTTT

J: TRBJ2-2
V: TRBV30
size: -
D: -
CDR3: CAWRVRVNTGELFF
DNA: TGTGCCTGGAGGGTCCGAGTTAACACCGGGGAGCTGTTTTTT

J: TRBJ2-6
V: TRBV18
size: -
D: -
CDR3: CASSLNRVLVANVLTF
DNA: TGTGCCAGCTCACTCAACAGGGTTTTAGTGGCCAACGTCCTGACTTTC

J: TRBJ1-2
V: TRBV27
size: -
D: -
CDR3: CASSLFGGGYGYTF
DNA: TGTGCCAGCAGTTTATTCGGAGGTGGCTATGGCTACACCTTC

J: TRBJ2-1
V: TRBV2
size: -
D: TRBD2
CDR3: CASSRTSAGAVNEQFF
DNA: TGTGCCAGCAGTCGGACTAGCGCCGGGGCGGTCAATGAGCAGTTCTTC

J: TRBJ1-4
V: TRBV19
size: -
D: -
CDR3: CASSTSDNQPYEKLFF
DNA: TGTGCCAGTAGTACCTCCGACAACCAGCCCTATGAAAAACTGTTTTTT

J: TRBJ2-1
V: TRBV27
size: -
D: TRBD2
CDR3: CASSPVPSGFDEQFF
DNA: TGTGCCAGCAGCCCGGTCCCTAGCGGTTTCGATGAGCAGTTCTTC

J: TRBJ1-6
V: TRBV5-1
size: once
D: -
CDR3: CASSLTGQTNSPLHF
DNA: TGCGCCAGCAGCTTAACTGGACAGACTAATTCACCCCTCCACTTT

J: TRBJ2-1
V: TRBV29-1
size: -
D: -
CDR3: CSVTGYNEQFF
DNA: TGCAGCGTCACAGGTTACAATGAGCAGTTCTTC

J: TRBJ2-5
V: TRBV27
size: -
D: TRBD1
CDR3: CASSLSLGTAIRETQYF
DNA: TGTGCCAGCAGTTTATCACTAGGGACAGCTATCCGAGAGACCCAGTACTTC

J: TRBJ1-2
V: TRBV27
size: -
D: -
CDR3: CASSPRMGAYGYTF
DNA: TGTGCCAGCAGCCCCCGGATGGGGGCTTATGGCTACACCTTC

J: TRBJ2-3
V: TRBV27
size: few
D: -
CDR3: CASSFAGDTQYF
DNA: TGTGCCAGCAGTTTCGCGGGAGATACGCAGTATTTT

J: TRBJ1-5
V: TRBV7-9
size: -
D: -
CDR3: CASSLGVGNQPQHF
DNA: TGTGCCAGCAGCTTAGGAGTTGGCAATCAGCCCCAGCATTTT

J: TRBJ1-2
V: TRBV19
size: -
D: -
CDR3: CASSTRDKANGYTF
DNA: TGTGCCAGTAGTACTCGGGACAAGGCGAATGGCTACACCTTC

J: TRBJ2-7
V: TRBV15
size: -
D: TRBD1
CDR3: CATSRDRGAGEQYF
DNA: TGTGCCACCAGCAGGGACAGGGGCGCTGGCGAGCAGTACTTC

J: TRBJ2-5
V: TRBV5-1
size: -
D: TRBD1
CDR3: CASSLGQNTPSETQYF
DNA: TGCGCCAGCAGCCTGGGACAGAACACTCCGTCGGAGACCCAGTACTTC

J: TRBJ2-3
V: TRBV12-5
size: once
D: -
CDR3: CASGLRVDTQYF
DNA: TGTGCTAGTGGTTTAAGAGTAGATACGCAGTATTTT

J: TRBJ1-1
V: TRBV6-5
size: few
D: TRBD1
CDR3: CASSYDRGNTEAFF
DNA: TGTGCCAGCAGTTACGACAGGGGGAACACTGAAGCTTTCTTT

J: TRBJ2-7
V: TRBV5-8
size: -
D: -
CDR3: CASSLVGSYEQYF
DNA: TGTGCCAGCAGCTTGGTCGGGTCATACGAGCAGTACTTC

J: TRBJ1-5
V: TRBV7-9
size: -
D: -
CDR3: CASSPVDSNQPQHF
DNA: TGTGCCAGCAGCCCGGTAGATAGCAATCAGCCCCAGCATTTT

J: TRBJ1-5
V: TRBV15
size: -
D: -
CDR3: CATSRDRGVRQPQHF
DNA: TGTGCCACCAGCAGAGATCGGGGGGTTAGACAGCCCCAGCATTTT

J: TRBJ2-7
V: TRBV28
size: -
D: TRBD2
CDR3: CATSRGEGLYYEQYF
DNA: TGTGCCACCTCAAGAGGGGAGGGCCTCTACTACGAGCAGTACTTC

J: TRBJ1-3
V: TRBV5-1
size: -
D: TRBD1
CDR3: CASSRLGQGGTGNTIYF
DNA: TGCGCCAGCAGCCGATTAGGACAGGGCGGCACTGGAAACACCATATATTTT

J: TRBJ2-2
V: TRBV25-1
size: few
D: TRBD2
CDR3: CASNGGRVNTGELFF
DNA: TGTGCCAGCAATGGCGGGAGGGTTAACACCGGGGAGCTGTTTTTT

J: TRBJ1-6
V: TRBV25-1
size: -
D: -
CDR3: CASRQVSRSPLHF
DNA: TGTGCCAGCAGACAGGTCTCACGTTCACCCCTCCACTTT